Following are 10 T cell receptor beta chains from one sample sequenced in a study of T cell changes during pregnancy in multiple sclerosis. Libraries were prepared by immunoSEQ multiplex PCR; TCRdb keeps only in-frame clonotypes and omits some of them. The table lists approximately 23,000 clones, about 90% of them singletons, with approximately 0.71% in the top ten. Sequenced here: CD4+ T cells from peripheral blood mononuclear cells, sampled in the third trimester of pregnancy. The origin of the receptors is a female donor in good health, enrolled as a control in a pregnancy study.

The rearrangement joins TRBV19 to TRBJ1-2; 8 nucleotides agree with TRBD1. Germline V gene data show CDR1 as LNHDA and CDR2 as SQIVND (reference sequence). The junction had 9 bases not matched to a gene; V was cut back by 7 bases and J by 8 bases. This CDR3 spans 13 amino acids. The CDR3 DNA reads as TGTGCCAGTACCCCAACAGGGGGAATCGGCTACACCTTC. Translating gives CASTPTGGIGYTF.

V usage is TRBV4-3 and J usage is TRBJ1-3, with TRBD1 identical over 7 bases. V was clipped by 4 bases and J by 0 bases; unmatched bases: 3. The CDR3 is made up of 15 amino acids. CDR1 LGHNA and CDR2 YSLEER come from the germline V gene. Here the CDR3 DNA reads TGCGCCAGCAGCCCACACAGGGGCTCTGGAAACACCATATATTTT. Amino acid sequence: CASSPHRGSGNTIYF.

The CDR3 spells CASSLEGTDSYEQYF. CDR3 coding DNA: TGTGCCAGCAGCTTAGAGGGGACAGATTCCTACGAGCAGTACTTC. The V call is TRBV7-2, the J call TRBJ2-7; 7 bases fit TRBD1. The CDR3 length is 15 residues. Germline CDR1 is SGHTA and CDR2 is FQGNSA. V lost 1 base and J lost 1; bases outside the gene matches: 4.

V and J are TRBV27 and TRBJ2-1; 9 bases fit TRBD2. The CDR3 runs 15 residues. Germline CDR1 reads MNHEY; CDR2 reads SMNVEV (reference sequence). J was trimmed by 4 bases and V by 3 bases; bases with no gene match: 4. Here the CDR3 reads CASSFSGRRYNEQFF. CDR3 coding DNA: TGTGCCAGCAGTTTTAGCGGGAGAAGGTACAATGAGCAGTTCTTC.

The J gene is TRBJ1-3, the V gene TRBV18; a possible D gene is TRBD1 (5 bases). Germline V CDR1 and CDR2: KGHSH, LQKENI. CDR3 length: 16 amino acids. V gave up 0 bases and J gave up 2 bases, with 11 bases separating them. This CDR3 is CASSPPGPNTGNTIYF. The CDR3 DNA reads as TGTGCCAGCTCACCACCGGGGCCCAACACTGGAAACACCATATATTTT.

V is TRBV9 and J is TRBJ2-1; the match to TRBD1 covers 8 bases. The trim removed 0 bases at V and 6 bases at J, leaving 2 bases unmatched. Germline V gene sequence: CDR1 SGDLS, CDR2 YYNGEE. CDR3 length: 14 amino acids. The CDR3 nucleotides read TGTGCCAGCAGCGTAGCAGGGACAGGCAATGAGCAGTTCTTC. Translating it yields CASSVAGTGNEQFF.

As to this clone: The same CDR3 is also encoded by other DNA sequences in this sample. This rearrangement joins TRBV7-2 to TRBJ1-5; D is possibly TRBD1 (6 bases). The V and J ends lost 5 bases and 1 base respectively, with 12 bases between them. In germline, CDR1 is SGHTA, CDR2 FQGNSA. The CDR3 totals 15 residues. In DNA form, the CDR3 reads TGTGCCAGCAGCCTCACACAGGGCAGCAATCAGCCCCAGCATTTT. Its protein product is CASSLTQGSNQPQHF.

This chain links TRBV7-3 with TRBJ2-5; 7 nucleotides agree with TRBD1. J gave up 5 bases and V 6 bases, and 12 bases lay outside the gene matches. In germline, CDR1 is SGHTA, CDR2 FQGTGA. This CDR3 contains 15 residues. As DNA, the CDR3 is TGTGCCAGCAGACGAACCGGGACAGATGGGGAGACCCAGTACTTC. This gives the protein CASRRTGTDGETQYF.

The rearrangement joins TRBV20-1 to TRBJ2-3, with 10 bases matching TRBD2. The CDR3 sequence is 11 residues long. V shed 8 bases and J 10 bases; nucleotides not matched to a gene: 6. Looked up from germline, CDR1 is DFQATT and CDR2 is SNEGSKA (reference sequence). CDR3 coding DNA: TGCAGTAGCGGGAGGGGCCCCCCGCAGTATTTT. Translating gives CSSGRGPPQYF.

J is TRBJ1-5 and V is TRBV12-5; D call uncertain. The CDR3 loop spans 18 amino acids. CDR1 is LGHNT, CDR2 FRNRAP, per germline. The V and J ends lost 0 bases and 0 bases respectively, with 15 bases between them. CDR3 DNA: TGTGCTAGTGGTTTGGTACTAAGCCCAGTCCATAGCAATCAGCCCCAGCATTTT. Its protein is CASGLVLSPVHSNQPQHF.